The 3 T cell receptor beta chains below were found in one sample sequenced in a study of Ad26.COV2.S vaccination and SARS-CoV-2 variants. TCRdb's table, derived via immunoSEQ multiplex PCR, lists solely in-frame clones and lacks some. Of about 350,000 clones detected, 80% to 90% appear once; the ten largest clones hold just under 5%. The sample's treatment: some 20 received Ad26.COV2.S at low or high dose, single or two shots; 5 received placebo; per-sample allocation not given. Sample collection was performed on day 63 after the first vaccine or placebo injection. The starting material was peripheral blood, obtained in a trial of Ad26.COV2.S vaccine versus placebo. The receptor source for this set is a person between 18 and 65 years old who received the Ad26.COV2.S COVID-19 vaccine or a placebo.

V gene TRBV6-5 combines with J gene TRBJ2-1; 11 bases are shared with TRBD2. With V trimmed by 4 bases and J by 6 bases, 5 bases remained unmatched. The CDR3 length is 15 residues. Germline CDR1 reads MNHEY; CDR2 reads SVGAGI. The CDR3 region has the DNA TGTGCCAGCAGTTTTACTAGCGGGAGTGGCAATGAGCAGTTCTTC. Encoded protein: CASSFTSGSGNEQFF.

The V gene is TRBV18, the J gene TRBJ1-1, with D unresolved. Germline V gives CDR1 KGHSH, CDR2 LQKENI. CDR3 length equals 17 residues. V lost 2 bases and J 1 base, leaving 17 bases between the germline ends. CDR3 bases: TGTGCCAGCTCACCATACGTCTTGCGGTCGACGAACACTGAAGCTTTCTTT. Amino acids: CASSPYVLRSTNTEAFF.

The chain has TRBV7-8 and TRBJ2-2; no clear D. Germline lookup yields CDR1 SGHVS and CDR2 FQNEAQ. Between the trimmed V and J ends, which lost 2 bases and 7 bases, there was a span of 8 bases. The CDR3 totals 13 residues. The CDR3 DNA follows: TGTGCCAGCAGCTTACTGGGAAGCGGGGAGCTGTTTTTT. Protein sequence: CASSLLGSGELFF.